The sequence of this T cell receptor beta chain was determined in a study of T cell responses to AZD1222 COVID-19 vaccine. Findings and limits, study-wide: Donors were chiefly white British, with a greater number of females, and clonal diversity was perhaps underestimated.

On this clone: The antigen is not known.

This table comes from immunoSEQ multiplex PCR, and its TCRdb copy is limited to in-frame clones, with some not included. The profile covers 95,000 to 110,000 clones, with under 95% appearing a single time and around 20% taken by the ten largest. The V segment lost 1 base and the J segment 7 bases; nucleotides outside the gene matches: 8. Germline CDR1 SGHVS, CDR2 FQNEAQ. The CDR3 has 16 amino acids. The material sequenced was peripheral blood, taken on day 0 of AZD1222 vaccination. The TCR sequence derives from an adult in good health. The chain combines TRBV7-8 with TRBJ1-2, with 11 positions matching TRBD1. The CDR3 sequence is CASSLGRDRGKGGYTF. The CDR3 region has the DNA TGTGCCAGCAGCTTAGGGCGGGACAGGGGGAAGGGTGGCTACACCTTC.